These T cell receptor beta chains were read from a single sample in a study of Tregs in tolerant kidney transplant recipients. Generated by immunoSEQ multiplex PCR, the TCRdb table keeps only in-frame clones and is missing some. The repertoire has around 78,000 clones, about 91% of them found once; the top ten carry approximately 0.37%. Material: Tregs from blood, obtained before the transplant. The receptor source for this set is a human donor who received a combined kidney and bone marrow transplant. CDR3s include the opening cysteine and the closing phenylalanine or tryptophan. D genes are given only for firm matches. The size field is filled for only some rows; it gives once, few, many or a size class.

j_gene | d_gene | v_gene | abundance | CDR3aa | CDR3nt
TRBJ2-7 | TRBD2 | TRBV4-1 | - | CASSQVGGGRAYEQYF | TGTGCCAGCAGCCAAGTAGGGGGCGGGAGGGCCTACGAGCAGTACTTC
TRBJ2-1 | - | TRBV19 | - | CASRAGQGGEQFF | TGTGCCAGTAGGGCGGGTCAGGGTGGCGAGCAGTTCTTC
TRBJ2-7 | TRBD2 | TRBV5-6 | - | CASSRGRVLAGGGLPWQYF | TGTGCCAGCAGCCGTGGCAGGGTGTTAGCGGGAGGGGGTCTCCCATGGCAGTACTTC
TRBJ2-7 | - | TRBV4-3 | - | CASSQDPGLSYEQYF | TGCGCCAGCAGCCAAGATCCAGGGCTCTCCTACGAGCAGTACTTC
TRBJ2-1 | - | TRBV7-6 | - | CAILSYNEQFF | TGTGCCATCCTCTCCTACAATGAGCAGTTCTTC
TRBJ2-2 | TRBD1 | TRBV4-3 | - | CASSRDRATGELFF | TGCGCCAGCAGCCGGGACAGGGCCACCGGGGAGCTGTTTTTT
TRBJ2-7 | TRBD1 | TRBV6-6 | - | CASRRGQGAYEQYF | TGTGCCAGCAGACGAGGACAGGGGGCCTACGAGCAGTACTTC
TRBJ2-7 | - | TRBV7-2 | - | CASSLAGKAYEQYF | TGTGCCAGCAGCTTAGCGGGGAAAGCCTACGAGCAGTACTTC
TRBJ1-3 | TRBD1 | TRBV6-1 | - | CASRFDRAGNTIYF | TGTGCCAGCAGATTCGACAGGGCTGGAAACACCATATATTTT
TRBJ1-6 | TRBD1 | TRBV6-5 | - | CASSRTQGAQSPLHF | TGTGCCAGCAGTCGTACCCAGGGGGCGCAATCACCCCTCCACTTT
TRBJ2-7 | - | TRBV5-6 | - | CASSLGGPNEQYF | TGTGCCAGCAGCTTGGGGGGCCCCAACGAGCAGTACTTC
TRBJ1-2 | - | TRBV2 | - | CASSREGSDGYTF | TGTGCCAGCAGTCGAGAGGGGTCGGATGGCTACACCTTC
TRBJ2-2 | - | TRBV6-1 | - | CASSSPNTGELFF | TGTGCCAGCAGCTCCCCGAACACCGGGGAGCTGTTTTTT
TRBJ1-1 | - | TRBV9 | - | CASSVGADSLDTEAFF | TGTGCCAGCAGCGTTGGGGCAGATTCTCTTGACACTGAAGCTTTCTTT
TRBJ2-7 | - | TRBV5-1 | - | CASSRGRPGNEQYF | TGCGCCAGCAGCAGGGGACGGCCGGGGAACGAGCAGTACTTC
TRBJ2-5 | - | TRBV29-1 | - | CSVLGPSQETQYF | TGCAGCGTTTTGGGGCCGAGCCAAGAGACCCAGTACTTC
TRBJ2-3 | TRBD2 | TRBV5-1 | - | CASSQGGHGDTQYF | TGCGCCAGCAGCCAGGGAGGGCATGGAGATACGCAGTATTTT
TRBJ2-7 | - | TRBV19 | few | CASSRTGFTGEQYF | TGTGCCAGTAGTCGAACAGGGTTCACGGGAGAGCAGTACTTC
TRBJ1-2 | TRBD1 | TRBV7-3 | - | CASSLGGGGGYTF | TGTGCCAGCAGCTTAGGAGGGGGCGGTGGCTACACCTTC
TRBJ2-5 | - | TRBV5-1 | - | CASSDLGAGASETQYF | TGCGCCAGCAGCGACCTAGGGGCAGGGGCCTCTGAGACCCAGTACTTC
TRBJ2-7 | - | TRBV19 | - | CASSIRGPSSYEQYF | TGTGCCAGTAGTATTCGGGGCCCTAGCTCCTACGAGCAGTACTTC
TRBJ1-4 | - | TRBV4-3 | - | CASSQAVNEKLFF | TGCGCCAGCAGCCAAGCCGTTAATGAAAAACTGTTTTTT
TRBJ2-1 | - | TRBV4-1 | - | CASSQDGGGDSYNEQFF | TGCGCCAGCAGCCAAGATGGAGGCGGCGACTCCTACAATGAGCAGTTCTTC
TRBJ2-7 | - | TRBV30 | - | CAWAPGTVGGYEQYF | TGTGCCTGGGCCCCCGGGACAGTCGGGGGTTACGAGCAGTACTTC
TRBJ1-2 | - | TRBV19 | - | CASSIAGRIGYGYTF | TGTGCCAGTAGTATAGCGGGACGGATTGGCTATGGCTACACCTTC
TRBJ2-7 | - | TRBV14 | - | CASSHVGTYEQYF | TGTGCCAGCAGCCATGTGGGGACCTACGAGCAGTACTTC
TRBJ1-3 | - | TRBV18 | - | CASSLSRGSGNTIYF | TGTGCCAGCTCACTATCGAGGGGGTCTGGAAACACCATATATTTT
TRBJ2-2 | - | TRBV2 | - | CASSGGSGNTGELFF | TGTGCCAGCAGTGGGGGTAGCGGGAACACCGGGGAGCTGTTTTTT
TRBJ2-6 | - | TRBV4-1 | - | CASSQGGSTSGANVLTF | TGCGCCAGCAGCCAAGGTGGCTCGACGTCTGGGGCCAACGTCCTGACTTTC
TRBJ2-1 | TRBD2 | TRBV30 | - | CAWSGRGYNEQFF | TGTGCCTGGAGCGGGAGGGGGTACAATGAGCAGTTCTTC
TRBJ2-7 | TRBD2 | TRBV28 | - | CASRPPGLAGDPGYYEQYF | TGTGCCAGCAGACCCCCGGGACTAGCGGGAGACCCAGGTTACTACGAGCAGTACTTC
TRBJ2-3 | TRBD2 | TRBV6-6 | - | CASSYGSSGSADTQYF | TGTGCCAGCAGTTATGGGTCTAGCGGGAGCGCAGATACGCAGTATTTT
TRBJ2-3 | - | TRBV7-2 | once | CASSLQDTQYF | TGTGCCAGCAGCTTACAAGATACGCAGTATTTT
TRBJ1-1 | - | TRBV27 | - | CASSLSVNTEAFF | TGTGCCAGCAGTTTGAGCGTGAACACTGAAGCTTTCTTT
TRBJ1-5 | TRBD1 | TRBV5-8 | - | CASSPGQGDMGQPQHF | TGTGCCAGCAGCCCAGGACAGGGGGATATGGGACAGCCCCAGCATTTT
TRBJ2-7 | TRBD2 | TRBV5-6 | few | CASSGGLAGDFYEQYF | TGTGCCAGCAGCGGGGGACTAGCGGGAGATTTTTACGAGCAGTACTTC
TRBJ1-5 | TRBD1 | TRBV19 | - | CASSIGTGGTQPQHF | TGTGCCAGTAGTATTGGGACAGGGGGCACTCAGCCCCAGCATTTT
TRBJ2-5 | - | TRBV30 | - | CAWSSQGQETQYF | TGTGCCTGGAGTAGCCAGGGGCAAGAGACCCAGTACTTC
TRBJ2-5 | - | TRBV30 | once | CAWSRYPYQETQYF | TGTGCCTGGAGTAGGTACCCGTACCAAGAGACCCAGTACTTC
TRBJ2-3 | - | TRBV5-4 | - | CASSLDPTSTDTQYF | TGTGCCAGCAGCTTGGATCCGACTAGCACAGATACGCAGTATTTT
TRBJ2-6 | - | TRBV7-2 | - | CASSHQPGIGANVLTF | TGTGCCAGCAGCCACCAACCCGGGATTGGGGCCAACGTCCTGACTTTC
TRBJ2-1 | TRBD2 | TRBV28 | - | CASTVIAGNEQFF | TGTGCCAGCACGGTAATAGCGGGGAATGAGCAGTTCTTC
TRBJ2-5 | - | TRBV9 | - | CASSVDMDQETQYF | TGTGCCAGCAGCGTAGATATGGACCAAGAGACCCAGTACTTC
TRBJ2-6 | - | TRBV4-2 | - | CASSEGPVLSGANVLTF | TGTGCCAGCAGTGAAGGACCAGTTCTCTCTGGGGCCAACGTCCTGACTTTC
TRBJ2-7 | - | TRBV5-1 | - | CASSLEMSSRTQPYEQYF | TGCGCCAGCAGCTTGGAAATGAGTTCCCGGACCCAACCCTACGAGCAGTACTTC
TRBJ2-3 | - | TRBV2 | once | CASSPGTVTDTQYF | TGTGCCAGCAGCCCCGGGACTGTCACAGATACGCAGTATTTT
TRBJ1-5 | TRBD1 | TRBV30 | - | CAWSEGTGRGQPQHF | TGTGCCTGGAGTGAGGGGACAGGCAGGGGCCAGCCCCAGCATTTT
TRBJ1-1 | - | TRBV5-1 | few | CASHFGSPSNTEAFF | TGCGCCAGTCATTTCGGCAGTCCCTCAAACACTGAAGCTTTCTTT
TRBJ1-2 | TRBD1 | TRBV5-1 | once | CASSPRQGIDGYTF | TGCGCCAGCAGCCCACGACAGGGTATTGATGGCTACACCTTC
TRBJ2-2 | TRBD2 | TRBV5-1 | once | CASSLTSFYSGGELFF | TGCGCCAGCAGCCTGACTAGCTTTTATTCGGGCGGGGAGCTGTTTTTT
TRBJ2-7 | TRBD2 | TRBV11-2 | - | CASSFGTSGVYEQYF | TGTGCCAGCAGCTTTGGGACTAGCGGAGTTTACGAGCAGTACTTC
TRBJ2-3 | TRBD2 | TRBV13 | - | CASSLARLAGVRVSTDTQYF | TGTGCCAGCAGCTTAGCGCGACTAGCGGGAGTGAGGGTCAGCACAGATACGCAGTATTTT
TRBJ2-5 | - | TRBV5-1 | few | CASKGQTVVQETQYF | TGCGCCAGCAAAGGGCAGACAGTCGTCCAAGAGACCCAGTACTTC